One and the same sample provided the 22 T cell receptor beta chains below, sequenced in a study of shared clonotypes between healthy human individuals. Clones were read by immunoSEQ multiplex PCR, and TCRdb kept only the in-frame ones, dropping some. The table shows approximately 2,000,000 clones, with 80% to 95% occurring only once. Positive CCR7 selection of CD45RO-negative cells yielded the naive CD8 cells, and terminally differentiated effector memory CD45RA+ cells were excluded. Sequenced sample: naive CD8+ T cells from PBMCs. The receptor source for this set is a man aged 18 to 35 in good health. Some clones in this sample may be carry-over from other donors' samples.

V is TRBV6-5 and J is TRBJ2-7, with 8 nucleotides matching TRBD1. The V segment lost 6 bases and the J segment 5 bases; nucleotides outside the gene matches: 6. The CDR3 contains 13 residues. The germline V gene encodes CDR1 MNHEY and CDR2 SVGAGI. DNA of the CDR3: TGTGCCAGCAGGCCGTCGACAGGGGACGAGCAGTACTTC. Encoded protein: CASRPSTGDEQYF.

The chain links TRBV28 to TRBJ2-7; possible D gene TRBD1, 5 bases. Germline assignment: CDR1 MDHEN and CDR2 SYDVKM. The CDR3 runs to 14 residues. V was pared by 10 bases and J by 2 bases, with 18 bases between. Here the CDR3 DNA reads TGTGCCACCAGGTCTACAACGACAGCCTACGAGCAGTACTTC. It codes for CATRSTTTAYEQYF.

Comments on this clone: The identical CDR3 is also encoded by other nucleotide sequences in the sample. The rearrangement joins TRBV27 to TRBJ2-1; D might be TRBD1 (5 bases). From germline, CDR1 is MNHEY and CDR2 SMNVEV (reference sequence). V lost 3 bases, J lost 4 bases, and 10 bases lay in between. The CDR3 has 14 residues. CDR3 sequence reads: CASSFGQGYNEQFF. As DNA, the CDR3 is TGTGCCAGCAGTTTCGGTCAGGGTTACAATGAGCAGTTCTTC.

The table lists this clone with many counts. The sample holds other DNA sequences that translate to the same CDR3. The chain combines TRBV7-9 with TRBJ1-2; D gene ambiguous. The CDR3 is 11 amino acids. Germline V lookup: CDR1 SEHNR, CDR2 FQNEAQ (reference sequence). Trimming pared 1 base from V and 3 bases from J, leaving 0 bases between. This chain's CDR3 is CASSLDYGYTF. The CDR3, as DNA: TGTGCCAGCAGCTTAGACTATGGCTACACCTTC.

The V and J genes are TRBV4-2 and TRBJ2-4; unclear D gene. This CDR3 is 14 amino acids long. Germline lookup yields CDR1 LGHNA and CDR2 YNFKEQ. Trimming left V 2 bases short and J 8 bases short, with 13 bases between. In DNA, the CDR3 is TGTGCCAGCAGCCAACGCATTGGGTATGACATTCAGTACTTC. Protein product: CASSQRIGYDIQYF.

The chain combines TRBV19 with TRBJ2-2, with D perhaps matching TRBD2 (6 bases). CDR3 length: 14 amino acids. Germline V gene sequence: CDR1 LNHDA, CDR2 SQIVND (reference sequence). Trimming removed 2 bases from V and 5 bases from J, with 9 bases in between. The chain's CDR3 is CASSIWGGTGELFF. The DNA of the CDR3 is TGTGCCAGTAGTATATGGGGAGGTACCGGGGAGCTGTTTTTT.

The chain joins TRBV27 to TRBJ1-2; 7 nucleotides line up with TRBD1. The CDR3 loop spans 14 amino acids. The germline V gene encodes CDR1 MNHEY and CDR2 SMNVEV (reference sequence). V lost 0 bases to trimming and J lost 5 bases; unmatched junction nucleotides: 3. Here the CDR3 reads CASSLSSGQYGYTF. CDR3 bases: TGTGCCAGCAGTTTATCTTCGGGACAGTATGGCTACACCTTC.

In its sample, this clone was seen once. The V gene is TRBV5-1, the J gene TRBJ1-2; a weak D match, TRBD1 (5 bases). V was shortened by 4 bases and J by 4 bases, with 23 bases between the two germline ends. The germline V gene has CDR1 SGHRS and CDR2 YFSETQ. The CDR3 is 17 residues long. The DNA of the CDR3 is TGCGCCAGCAGCCACGGGGACGGGAGGAGTGTGGCCTATGGCTACACCTTC. Its translation is CASSHGDGRSVAYGYTF. Together with reference TRBV5-1 and TRBJ1-2, the CDR3 gives the full variable domain: KAGVTQTPRYLIKTRGQQVTLSCSPISGHRSVSWYQQTPGQGLQFLFEYFSETQRNKGNFPGRFSGRQFSNSRSEMNVSTLELGDSALYLCASSHGDGRSVAYGYTFGSGTRLTVV.

The V gene is TRBV27, the J gene TRBJ2-7, with TRBD2 matching 7 bases. Germline assignment: CDR1 MNHEY and CDR2 SMNVEV (reference sequence). V shed 1 base and J 5 bases; nucleotides not matched to a gene: 8. There are 15 residues in the CDR3. The CDR3 here is CASSLYRGSFDEQYF. Written as DNA, the CDR3 is TGTGCCAGCAGTTTATACCGCGGGAGCTTTGACGAGCAGTACTTC.

The chain combines TRBV7-9 with TRBJ2-7; 8 nucleotides agree with TRBD2. This CDR3 has 17 residues. V was pared by 1 base and J by 5 bases, with 13 bases of the junction left unmatched. CDR1 is SEHNR, CDR2 FQNEAQ, per germline (reference sequence). The CDR3 protein is CASSLVGAGGPGNEQYF. The CDR3 coding sequence is TGTGCCAGCAGCTTAGTCGGGGCGGGGGGCCCAGGGAACGAGCAGTACTTC.

This sequence joins TRBV5-1 and TRBJ1-2; unclear D gene. This CDR3 region has 16 residues. V lost 1 base and J 4 bases, leaving 17 bases between the germline ends. CDR1 is SGHRS, CDR2 YFSETQ, per germline. The CDR3 loop is CASSLSGADVRYGYTF. CDR3 in DNA: TGCGCCAGCAGCTTGTCTGGTGCAGACGTCCGCTATGGCTACACCTTC.

The chain has TRBV27 and TRBJ2-7; no clear D. CDR1 MNHEY and CDR2 SMNVEV come from the germline V gene (reference sequence). The CDR3 length is 13 residues. The CDR3 protein is CASKATISYEQYF. CDR3 bases: TGTGCTTCCAAAGCAACCATCTCCTACGAGCAGTACTTC.

V is TRBV4-1 and J is TRBJ1-1; D unclear. The CDR3 spans 14 residues. V lost 6 bases and J 1 base, leaving 12 bases between the germline ends. CDR1 and CDR2 from the germline V gene are MGHRA and YSYEKL. The CDR3 DNA reads TGCGCCAGCAGTTTTCAACACCGGAACACTGAAGCTTTCTTT. It codes for CASSFQHRNTEAFF.

The CDR3 DNA is TGTGCCAGCAGCGTGGGCGGGACAGGTCTAAGGTCCTATGGCTACACCTTC. Residues: CASSVGGTGLRSYGYTF. The genes are TRBV9 and TRBJ1-2; 8 bases map to TRBD1. Germline V gene lookup returns CDR1 SGDLS and CDR2 YYNGEE. J lost 4 bases, V lost 2 bases, and 13 bases had no gene match. The CDR3 covers 17 residues.

The rearrangement links TRBV9 to TRBJ2-3; 7 nucleotides agree with TRBD1. The CDR3 totals 17 residues. V lost 4 bases and J lost 3; bases outside the gene matches: 14. Germline V CDR1 and CDR2: SGDLS, YYNGEE. The CDR3 DNA sequence: TGTGCCAGCAGCCAAGATTCAGACAGGGTGAGGACAGATACGCAGTATTTT. It specifies CASSQDSDRVRTDTQYF.

The gene calls are TRBV27 and TRBJ2-1, with TRBD2 as a possible D gene (6 bases). V dropped 6 bases and J dropped 3 bases, with 18 bases sitting between them. This CDR3 spans 16 amino acids. Germline assignment: CDR1 MNHEY and CDR2 SMNVEV (reference sequence). The CDR3 region has the DNA TGTGCCAGCAGGCAGTCCCCTTTGGAGGGCTACAATGAGCAGTTCTTC. Its protein is CASRQSPLEGYNEQFF.

This clone has a single count. The chain recombines TRBV5-1 with TRBJ2-1, with 14 positions matching TRBD2. Germline lookup yields CDR1 SGHRS and CDR2 YFSETQ. J was trimmed by 3 bases and V by 4 bases; bases with no gene match: 9. This CDR3 is built from 18 residues. The CDR3 region is CASSASTGLAGVYNEQFF. CDR3 nucleotide sequence: TGCGCCAGCAGCGCCTCAACGGGACTAGCGGGAGTCTACAATGAGCAGTTCTTC.

J is TRBJ1-2 and V is TRBV15, with D possibly matching TRBD1 (5 bases). CDR1 is LNHNV, CDR2 YYDKDF, per germline (reference sequence). The CDR3 is made up of 16 amino acids. The V and J ends lost 3 bases and 8 bases respectively, with 22 bases between them. This CDR3 is CATSSHDSARGVGYTF. The CDR3 DNA is TGTGCCACCAGCAGTCACGACAGCGCCCGTGGGGTCGGCTACACCTTC.

This clone was counted a single time. Other DNA sequences of this sample code for an identical CDR3. This rearrangement joins TRBV4-1 to TRBJ1-1; the D gene is possibly TRBD1 (6 bases). V lost 3 bases, J lost 6 bases, and 11 bases lay in between. Germline CDR1 MGHRA, CDR2 YSYEKL. This CDR3 region has 13 residues. CDR3 nucleotides: TGCGCCAGCAGCCAGGGGAGGGGGTCTGAAGCTTTCTTT. It encodes CASSQGRGSEAFF.

V and J are TRBV6-4 and TRBJ2-1; 8 bases line up with TRBD2. V was pared by 0 bases and J by 3 bases, with 4 bases of the junction left unmatched. Germline CDR1 reads MRHNA; CDR2 reads SNTAGT. The CDR3 is made up of 16 amino acids. Here the CDR3 reads CASSDSWREDYNEQFF. The CDR3 DNA reads TGTGCCAGCAGTGACTCATGGCGGGAGGACTACAATGAGCAGTTCTTC.

The V and J genes are TRBV9 and TRBJ2-1; TRBD1 might be the D (6 bases). The germline V gene encodes CDR1 SGDLS and CDR2 YYNGEE. This CDR3 is 12 amino acids long. The ends were cut back, 4 bases at V and 8 bases at J, with 10 bases in the middle. CDR3 residues: CASSSQGYEQFF. CDR3 nucleotide sequence: TGTGCCAGCAGCTCACAGGGTTATGAGCAGTTCTTC.

The V call is TRBV11-1, the J call TRBJ2-7, with D unclear. Germline values: CDR1 SGHAT, CDR2 FQDESV (reference sequence). Trimming took 3 bases from V and 3 from J, leaving 12 bases between them. This CDR3 is built from 14 residues. The CDR3 is CASSFGQVVYEQYF. The CDR3 coding sequence is TGTGCCAGCAGCTTCGGTCAGGTGGTCTACGAGCAGTACTTC.